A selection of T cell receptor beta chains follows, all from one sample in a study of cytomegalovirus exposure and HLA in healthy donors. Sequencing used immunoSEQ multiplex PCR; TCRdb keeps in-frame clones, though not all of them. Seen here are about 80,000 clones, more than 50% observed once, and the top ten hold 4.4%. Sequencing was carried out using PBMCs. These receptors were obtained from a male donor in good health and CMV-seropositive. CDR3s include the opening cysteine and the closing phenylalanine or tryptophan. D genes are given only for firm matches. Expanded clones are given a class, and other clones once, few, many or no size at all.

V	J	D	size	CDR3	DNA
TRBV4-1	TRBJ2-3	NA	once	CASSQDQGTQYF	TGCGCCAGCAGCCAAGACCAGGGTACGCAGTATTTT
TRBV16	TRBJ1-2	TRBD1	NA	CASSQSGRGRQDGYTF	TGTGCCAGCAGCCAATCAGGCAGGGGGCGACAGGACGGCTACACCTTC
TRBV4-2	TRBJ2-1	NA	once	CASSQSTSGGNEQFF	TGTGCCAGCAGCCAGTCAACTAGTGGTGGGAATGAGCAGTTCTTC
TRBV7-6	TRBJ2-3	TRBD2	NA	CASSSFSGGPTDTQYF	TGTGCCAGCAGTTCCTTCAGCGGGGGCCCCACAGATACGCAGTATTTT
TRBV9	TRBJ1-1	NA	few	CASSVGPSNTEAFF	TGTGCCAGCAGCGTGGGCCCATCGAACACTGAAGCTTTCTTT
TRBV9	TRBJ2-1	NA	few	CASSVVATEQFF	TGTGCCAGCAGCGTAGTAGCCACTGAGCAGTTCTTC
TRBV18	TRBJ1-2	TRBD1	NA	CASPTTGNPDGYTF	TGTGCCAGCCCTACGACAGGGAACCCGGATGGCTACACCTTC
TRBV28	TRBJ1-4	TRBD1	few	CASSFHWTGSDEKLFF	TGTGCCAGCAGTTTCCACTGGACAGGGTCGGACGAAAAACTGTTTTTT
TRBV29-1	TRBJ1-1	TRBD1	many	CTLTRGGVNTEAFF	TGCACCCTAACGAGAGGGGGCGTGAACACTGAAGCTTTCTTT
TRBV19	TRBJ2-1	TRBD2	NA	CASSIGTSGNEQFF	TGTGCCAGTAGCATTGGGACTAGCGGCAATGAGCAGTTCTTC
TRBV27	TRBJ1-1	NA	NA	CASSTNQGRNTEAFF	TGTGCCAGCAGTACCAATCAGGGCCGGAACACTGAAGCTTTCTTT
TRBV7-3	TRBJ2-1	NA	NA	CASSNGLIDEQFF	TGTGCCAGCAGCAACGGACTCATCGATGAGCAGTTCTTC
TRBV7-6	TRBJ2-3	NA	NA	CASSLLTRSGSPEADTQYF	TGTGCCAGCAGCTTGCTAACCCGATCGGGGTCTCCCGAGGCAGATACGCAGTATTTT
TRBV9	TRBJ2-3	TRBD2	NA	CASSAFLRLAGGVDTQYF	TGTGCCAGCAGCGCCTTCCTTAGACTAGCGGGGGGTGTTGATACGCAGTATTTT
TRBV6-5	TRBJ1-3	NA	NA	CASSQGRQGGNTIYF	TGTGCCAGCTCCCAAGGGAGGCAGGGTGGAAACACCATATATTTT
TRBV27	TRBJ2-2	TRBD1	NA	CASSVTGQGTPGELFF	TGTGCCAGCAGTGTTACGGGACAGGGTACCCCCGGGGAGCTGTTTTTT
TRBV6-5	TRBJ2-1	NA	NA	CASSYSAHNEQFF	TGTGCCAGCAGTTACTCGGCCCACAATGAGCAGTTCTTC
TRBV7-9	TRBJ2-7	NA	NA	CASSPRGAEEQYF	TGTGCCAGCAGCCCCCGGGGGGCCGAGGAGCAGTACTTC
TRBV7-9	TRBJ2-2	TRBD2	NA	CASSSVGLAHTGELFF	TGTGCCAGCAGCTCCGTCGGACTAGCGCATACCGGGGAGCTGTTTTTT
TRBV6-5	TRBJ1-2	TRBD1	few	CASRLPGQVYGYTF	TGTGCCAGCAGATTACCGGGACAGGTTTATGGCTACACCTTC
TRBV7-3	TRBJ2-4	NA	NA	CASSLDGQLAKNIQYF	TGTGCCAGCAGCTTGGACGGACAGCTAGCCAAAAACATTCAGTACTTC
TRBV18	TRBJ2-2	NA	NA	CASSPGRTMGTGELFF	TGTGCCAGCTCACCCGGAAGGACTATGGGCACCGGGGAGCTGTTTTTT
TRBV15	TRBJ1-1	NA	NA	CATSRDLGGRGAEAFF	TGTGCCACCAGCAGAGATTTGGGGGGGAGAGGCGCTGAAGCTTTCTTT
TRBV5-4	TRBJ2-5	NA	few	CASSKSFPGVPQETQYF	TGTGCCAGCAGCAAGTCCTTCCCGGGAGTACCCCAAGAGACCCAGTACTTC
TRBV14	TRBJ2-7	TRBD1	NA	CASSQDMTGLHYEQYF	TGTGCCAGCAGCCAAGATATGACAGGGCTGCACTACGAGCAGTACTTC
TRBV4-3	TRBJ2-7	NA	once	CASSQEVDSRGAGEQYF	TGCGCCAGCAGCCAAGAAGTGGACAGCCGAGGGGCTGGAGAGCAGTACTTC
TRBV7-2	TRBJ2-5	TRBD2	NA	CASSLGLAGGSQETQYF	TGTGCCAGCAGCTTAGGACTAGCGGGGGGGTCCCAAGAGACCCAGTACTTC